This entry lists 8 T cell receptor beta chains sequenced from one sample in a study of shared clonotypes between healthy human individuals. Produced via immunoSEQ multiplex PCR; TCRdb's table is partial and in-frame only. Seen here are roughly 770,000 clones, 90% to 98% observed once, and the top ten hold under 0.25%. Naive CD8 cells were CD45RO-negative, positively selected for CCR7, excluding terminally differentiated effector memory CD45RA+ cells. The material sequenced was naive CD8+ T cells sorted from blood. Every receptor here comes from a man aged 25 to 40 in good health.

V usage is TRBV6-4 and J usage is TRBJ1-2; D remains ambiguous. This CDR3 has 15 residues. CDR1 and CDR2 from the germline V gene are MRHNA and SNTAGT. Deletions cut 0 bases from V and 0 bases from J, with 8 bases between. The CDR3 reads CASSDSSGSNYGYTF. The CDR3 bases are TGTGCCAGCAGTGACTCATCAGGTTCTAACTATGGCTACACCTTC.

The table lists this clone with a count of one. This sequence joins TRBV7-9 and TRBJ2-1; TRBD1 aligns across 10 bases. V shed 3 bases and J 8 bases; nucleotides not matched to a gene: 4. The CDR3 totals 14 residues. Germline CDR1 SEHNR, CDR2 FQNEAQ (reference sequence). CDR3 nucleotide sequence: TGTGCCAGCAGCTTGGGACAGGGGAACGATGAGCAGTTCTTC. This sequence encodes CASSLGQGNDEQFF. Looking up the rest from reference TRBV7-9 and TRBJ2-1 gives the full variable domain: DTGVSQNPRHKITKRGQNVTFRCDPISEHNRLYWYRQTLGQGPEFLTYFQNEAQLEKSRLLSDRFSAERPKGSFSTLEIQRTEQGDSAMYLCASSLGQGNDEQFFGPGTRLTVL.

The chain employs TRBV9 and TRBJ2-1; 7 bases line up with TRBD2. CDR1 is SGDLS and CDR2 is YYNGEE in the germline V gene. The CDR3 covers 11 residues. V dropped 3 bases and J dropped 9; count of bases not matched to a gene: 0. The CDR3 loop is CASSGEGEQFF. For the CDR3, the DNA is TGTGCCAGCAGCGGGGAGGGTGAGCAGTTCTTC.

DNA of the CDR3: TGTGCCAGCAGTTACTCTAGGGAGGTTGAGCAGTTCTTC. Translation gives CASSYSREVEQFF. V is TRBV6-5 and J is TRBJ2-1; a weak D match, TRBD2 (6 bases). The CDR3 sequence is 13 residues long. Germline V gene data show CDR1 as MNHEY and CDR2 as SVGAGI. Deletions cut 0 bases from V and 9 bases from J, with 9 bases between.

V and J are TRBV7-3 and TRBJ2-1; weak D call: TRBD1 (6 bases). Germline CDR1 and CDR2: SGHTA and FQGTGA. This CDR3 is built from 16 residues. V dropped 1 base and J dropped 5 bases, with 15 bases sitting between them. The CDR3 reads CASSLIRDNRHNEQFF. The DNA of the CDR3 is TGTGCCAGCAGCTTAATTCGGGACAACAGACACAATGAGCAGTTCTTC.

V and J are TRBV7-7 and TRBJ2-7; TRBD2 might be the D (5 bases). V was pared by 2 bases and J by 6 bases, with 11 bases between. This CDR3 spans 13 amino acids. CDR1 SSHAT and CDR2 FNYEAQ come from the germline V gene (reference sequence). This chain's CDR3 is CASSLTGVGEQYF. DNA of the CDR3: TGTGCCAGCAGCTTAACCGGGGTCGGCGAGCAGTACTTC.

CDR3 region: CASSLAGDLYNEQFF. The DNA of the CDR3 is TGTGCCAGCAGTTTAGCGGGAGATCTATACAATGAGCAGTTCTTC. The V and J genes are TRBV6-5 and TRBJ2-1; the match to TRBD2 covers 9 bases. Germline assignment: CDR1 MNHEY and CDR2 SVGAGI. The CDR3 extends over 15 amino acids. The V gene end was trimmed by 4 bases and the J gene end by 4 bases; junction bases not matched to a gene: 5.

The chain is built from TRBV6-5 and TRBJ2-1, with D uncertain. CDR1 and CDR2 (germline): MNHEY, SVGAGI. This CDR3 has 13 amino acids. V was clipped by 0 bases and J by 6 bases, with 6 bases between them. The CDR3 sequence: CASSYSVVNEQFF. CDR3 DNA: TGTGCCAGCAGTTACTCAGTGGTCAATGAGCAGTTCTTC.